These T cell receptor beta chains were read from a single sample in a study of tumor and adjacent non-tumor tissue in lung cancer. TCRdb analysed the multiplex PCR reads with MiXCR anew, one entry per CDR3 protein. Here the sample spans 65,000 to 95,000 distinct CDR3 sequences, about two thirds being singletons. Sequences were obtained from lung tumor tissue. The origin of the receptors is a woman between 65 and 79 years old with non-small cell lung cancer. Both conserved end residues are part of each CDR3. A D gene is named only where the DNA matches it firmly. A row's size may be missing; if present it is once, few, many or a size class.

V gene	J gene	D gene	clone size	CDR3 protein	CDR3 DNA
TRBV5-1	TRBJ2-7	TRBD1	NA	CASSLGQGNDEQYF	TGCGCCAGCAGCTTGGGACAGGGGAACGACGAGCAGTACTTC
TRBV4-1	TRBJ2-2	NA	once	CASSQASWVDGELFF	TGCGCCAGCAGTCAGGCTAGTTGGGTCGACGGGGAGCTGTTTTTT
TRBV4-1	TRBJ2-1	NA	few	CASSQRGHPQFF	TGCGCCAGCAGCCAGAGGGGCCACCCGCAGTTCTTC
TRBV6-5	TRBJ1-2	TRBD1	NA	CASCGQGLFVYGYTF	TGTGCCAGCTGTGGACAGGGTCTCTTCGTCTATGGCTACACCTTC
TRBV28	TRBJ2-1	TRBD2	NA	CASSRNGLVGGPLNEQFF	TGTGCCAGCAGTCGGAATGGGCTAGTGGGAGGGCCTCTTAATGAGCAGTTCTTC
TRBV28	TRBJ2-1	TRBD2	many	CASRGTSGSAIDEQFF	TGTGCCAGCAGGGGGACTAGCGGGAGCGCGATCGATGAGCAGTTCTTC
TRBV12-3/TRBV12-4	TRBJ2-7	TRBD1	NA	CASSLDRVYHEQYF	TGTGCCAGTAGTTTGGACAGGGTATATCACGAGCAGTACTTC
TRBV10-3	TRBJ1-1	TRBD1	NA	CATRETGKGAAFF	TGTGCCACCAGGGAAACAGGAAAGGGGGCAGCTTTCTTT
TRBV14	TRBJ2-3	NA	many	CASSLASYTQYF	TGTGCCAGCAGCCTAGCTAGTTATACGCAGTATTTT
TRBV18	TRBJ2-2	TRBD2	NA	CATTSEAGRDVGELLF	TGTGCGACGACCAGTGAAGCGGGACGGGATGTCGGGGAGCTGTTATTT
TRBV4-1	TRBJ2-5	NA	once	CASNSRIESQETQNF	TGCGCCAGCAACTCCCGGATTGAGAGCCAAGAGACCCAGAACTTC
TRBV14	TRBJ2-3	TRBD1	NA	CASSQDRPGQGTDKQYF	TGTGCCAGCAGTCAAGATCGCCCGGGACAGGGCACAGATAAGCAGTATTTT
TRBV5-1	TRBJ1-3	NA	many	CASSLATVRAREDTIYF	TGCGCCAGCAGCTTGGCCACGGTGAGGGCCAGGGAGGACACCATATATTTT
TRBV20-1	TRBJ1-1	NA	NA	CSVRWGRTEAFF	TGCAGTGTTAGGTGGGGGAGGACTGAAGCTTTCTTT
TRBV6-1	TRBJ1-4	NA	NA	CATKRTAATREKLFF	TGTGCCACTAAACGGACGGCCGCAACTAGAGAAAAACTGTTTTTT
TRBV20-1	TRBJ2-7	TRBD2	many	CSAQGSSGRYEQYF	TGCAGTGCCCAGGGGTCTAGCGGGAGGTACGAGCAGTACTTC
TRBV6-1	TRBJ2-3	NA	NA	CASSSMHSLGVDTQYF	TGTGCCAGCAGTTCTATGCACTCGCTGGGGGTTGACACGCAGTATTTT